These T cell receptor beta chains were read from a single sample in a study of blood T cell repertoires in COVID-19. Clones were sequenced by immunoSEQ multiplex PCR, and TCRdb holds only the in-frame ones, with some missing. In the table there are 150,000 or so clones, 88% of which are singletons. Sequenced sample: peripheral blood. Source of these receptors: a man aged 55-75 years with acute or convalescent COVID-19. CDR3s include the opening cysteine and the closing phenylalanine or tryptophan. A D gene is named only where the DNA matches it firmly. A clone size is listed for some rows: how often the clone was seen (once, few, many), or a class if it is expanded.

>.|TRBJ2-2|TRBV14|once
TGTGCCAGCAGCCAAGATCCGCGTAGGGGCACCGGGGAGCTGTTTTTT
CASSQDPRRGTGELFF
>.|TRBJ1-1|TRBV5-1|.
TGCGCCAGCAGCAGGGGTATGAACACTGAAGCTTTCTTT
CASSRGMNTEAFF
>TRBD2|TRBJ2-5|TRBV5-6|.
TGTGCCAGCAGCTCCTTAGCGGGAGGAGGTGAGACCCAGTACTTC
CASSSLAGGGETQYF
>.|TRBJ1-1|TRBV6-2/TRBV6-3|.
TGTGCCAGCAGCCAAGGGGTCATGACTGAAGCTTTCTTT
CASSQGVMTEAFF
>TRBD1|TRBJ1-5|TRBV7-6|.
TGTGCCAGCAGCTTGCAGGGGGCAAGCAATCAGCCCCAGCATTTT
CASSLQGASNQPQHF
>TRBD1|TRBJ1-2|TRBV7-8|few
TGTGCCAGCAGCCCAGGGACAGGACTTGGTGGCTACACCTTC
CASSPGTGLGGYTF
>.|TRBJ1-1|TRBV5-4|.
TGTGCCAGCAGCTTGGATCCCCGGAACACTGAAGCTTTCTTT
CASSLDPRNTEAFF
>TRBD2|TRBJ2-3|TRBV6-2/TRBV6-3|.
TGTGCCAGCAGTTATGGGGGAGGGCCGGGAGATACGCAGTATTTT
CASSYGGGPGDTQYF
>.|TRBJ2-3|TRBV19|.
TGTGCCAGTAGTACCACACTCGAGGCTACGCAGTATTTT
CASSTTLEATQYF
>.|TRBJ2-7|TRBV4-1|.
TGCGCCAGCAGCCTTCGGACTGACTCCTACGAGCAGTACTTC
CASSLRTDSYEQYF
>.|TRBJ1-2|TRBV6-5|.
TGTGCCAGCACCACGGGGGGGACCTATGGCTACACCTTC
CASTTGGTYGYTF
>TRBD1|TRBJ1-5|TRBV19|.
TGTGCCAGTAGTATAGGTGGACAGGGGTATCAGCCCCAGCATTTT
CASSIGGQGYQPQHF
>.|TRBJ2-2|TRBV9|once
TGTGCCAGCAGCGAACAGGGCGCCGGGACCGGGGAGCTGTTTTTT
CASSEQGAGTGELFF
>TRBD2|TRBJ2-1|TRBV29-1|.
TGCAGCGTCCAACCAAGCGGGAGTGGCAATGAGCAGTTCTTC
CSVQPSGSGNEQFF
>TRBD1|TRBJ1-1|TRBV18|.
TGTGCCAGCTCACAACAGGGGGCCCTGGGCGCTGAAGCTTTCTTT
CASSQQGALGAEAFF
>.|TRBJ2-7|TRBV11-3|few
TGTGCCAGCAGCTACAGAGGACAGCTCTACGAGCAGTACTTC
CASSYRGQLYEQYF
>.|TRBJ1-5|TRBV6-5|.
TGTGCCAGCAGCCCCGGTGGGGAGAGCAATCAGCCCCAGCATTTT
CASSPGGESNQPQHF
>.|TRBJ2-2|TRBV30|.
TGTGCCTGGAGTCCAGGTAGAACCGGGGAGCTGTTTTTT
CAWSPGRTGELFF
>TRBD2|TRBJ2-3|TRBV4-2|.
TGTGCCAGCAGCCAATTCTTAGCGGGGAACACAGATACGCAGTATTTT
CASSQFLAGNTDTQYF
>.|TRBJ1-2|TRBV5-6|.
TGTGCCAGCAGTGGACAGCCTCCTAACTATGGCTACACCTTC
CASSGQPPNYGYTF
>TRBD2|TRBJ2-1|TRBV9|once
TGTGCCAGCAGCGTAGGCGGGAGAGCCTCCTACAATGAGCAGTTCTTC
CASSVGGRASYNEQFF
>TRBD2|TRBJ2-1|TRBV3-1/TRBV3-2|.
TGTGCCAGCAGCCAGACTAGCGGGACTCAGTTCTTC
CASSQTSGTQFF
>TRBD1|TRBJ1-2|TRBV6-2/TRBV6-3|few
TGTGCCAGCAGCCTCTCGGAAGGGGGCAACTATGGCTACACCTTC
CASSLSEGGNYGYTF